This T cell receptor (beta chain) originates from a study of cytomegalovirus exposure and HLA in healthy donors. General observations from the study: Follow-up analysis seemed to connect common viral pathogens with several of the most significant clusters identified.

A word on this clone: Antigen: not known.

Germline V gene sequence: CDR1 SGDLS, CDR2 YYNGEE. The length of the CDR3 is 13 residues. V was pared by 3 bases and J by 6 bases, with 13 bases between. 60 Vbeta and 13 Jbeta primers were used in PCR. Repertoires were generated with immunoSEQ multiplex PCR, while TCRdb's copy carries only in-frame clones and drops some. Among more than 110,000 clones listed, roughly 80% were seen once. The source of this sequence is a woman between 50 and 59 years old in good health and CMV-seropositive. The chain is built from TRBV9 and TRBJ2-7, with a weak D call TRBD2 (5 bases). Specimen: PBMCs. The CDR3 nucleotides read TGTGCCAGCAGCGCTCAACCGGGGTCCGAGCAGTACTTC. Amino acids: CASSAQPGSEQYF.